This T cell receptor (beta chain) was recovered during a study of T cell responses to AZD1222 COVID-19 vaccine. Study-wide findings and caveats: Donor demographics were predominantly white British with a female majority; clonal diversity may be underestimated. Of spike-specific TCRs, nearly half reportedly target regions left unmutated in variants. At study baseline, merely a handful of AZD1222 recipients were seropositive.

Sequencing was performed with immunoSEQ multiplex PCR; in TCRdb, only in-frame clones are kept and a portion is missing. Of fewer than 95,000 clones listed, around nine tenths are singletons. The CDR3 runs 15 residues. Pooled samples include second doses given at about 4 or 12 weeks. This clone was observed a few times. Its matching antigen is unknown. This sample comprised peripheral blood, obtained 28 days after the second AZD1222 dose. The chain combines TRBV21-1 with TRBJ2-5; the table's D call TRBD1 went unverified against the DNA. TRBV21-1 is a recognized pseudogene. This TCR came from an adult who received the AZD1222 COVID-19 vaccine. The CDR3 nucleotides are TGTGCCAGCGTCGATGAGCAGGGGCCCCAAGAGACCCAGTACTTC. This sequence encodes CASVDEQGPQETQYF.